Each of the 24 T cell receptor beta chains below was sequenced from the same sample in a study of Graves' ophthalmopathy and Graves' hyperthyroidism. RNA served as the template for amplifying TCR beta CDR3 regions. RT-PCR with HTBI primers came first, then second-round multiplex PCR. MiXCR, applied by TCRdb to the multiplex PCR reads, yields one record per CDR3 protein. The sample consists of around 660,000 distinct CDR3 sequences, 35% to 50% of them appearing once. Sample: peripheral blood. The origin of the receptors is an adult man with Graves' ophthalmopathy.

CDR3 sequence: CASSLRAGAPSEQYF. For the CDR3, the DNA is TGTGCCAGCAGCTTGCGGGCAGGGGCCCCCTCCGAGCAGTACTTC. The chain has TRBV5-6 and TRBJ2-7; TRBD1 is a possible D gene (6 bases). Per germline, CDR1 SGHDT and CDR2 YYEEEE. This CDR3 spans 15 amino acids. V dropped 1 base and J dropped 6 bases, with 17 bases sitting between them.

The chain is built from TRBV20-1 and TRBJ2-2, with 8 bases identical to TRBD2. V was pared by 3 bases and J by 6 bases, with 12 bases of the junction left unmatched. CDR1 is DFQATT and CDR2 is SNEGSKA in the germline V gene (reference sequence). There are 16 residues in the CDR3. DNA for the CDR3: TGCAGTGCTAGCCAACGGCGGGGGGAGGGTGCCGGGGAGCTGTTTTTT. Its translation is CSASQRRGEGAGELFF.

This rearrangement joins TRBV10-3 to TRBJ2-3; TRBD1 matches 7 bases. This CDR3 is 16 amino acids long. With V trimmed by 2 bases and J by 5 bases, 10 bases remained unmatched. Germline V gene lookup returns CDR1 ENHRY and CDR2 SYGVKD. The CDR3 coding sequence is TGTGCCATCAGTGAGGGCAGGGGGATTCAAGAAGATACGCAGTATTTT. It is translated as CAISEGRGIQEDTQYF.

This clonotype appeared many times. This chain connects TRBV15 to TRBJ2-5; perhaps TRBD1 as D (5 bases). This CDR3 is 13 amino acids long. The V end was cut by 3 bases, the J end by 2 bases, with 7 bases between. Germline V gene sequence: CDR1 LNHNV, CDR2 YYDKDF (reference sequence). The CDR3 here is CATSRDTQETQYF. CDR3 nucleotides: TGTGCCACCAGCAGGGACACGCAAGAGACCCAGTACTTC.

This clonotype has ten or more counts. The rearrangement links TRBV7-9 to TRBJ1-3, with 7 bases identical to TRBD1. Trimming took 4 bases from V and 4 from J; bases not matched to a gene: 7. CDR1 SEHNR and CDR2 FQNEAQ come from the germline V gene (reference sequence). This CDR3 spans 15 amino acids. The CDR3 here is CASSYPPTGGNTIYF. DNA of the CDR3: TGTGCCAGCAGCTACCCTCCGACAGGGGGAAACACCATATATTTT.

CDR3 loop: CSVVRETQYF. In DNA, the CDR3 is TGCAGCGTTGTCCGGGAGACCCAGTACTTC. This chain joins TRBV29-1 and TRBJ2-5, with D uncertain. Germline V gene lookup returns CDR1 SQVTM and CDR2 ANQGSEA. The V end was cut by 4 bases, the J end by 5 bases, with 5 bases between. This CDR3 has 10 residues.

The rearrangement uses TRBV7-9 and TRBJ2-6; D perhaps matches TRBD1 (5 bases). V was cut by 6 bases and J by 4 bases, with 7 bases left in between. The CDR3 spans 13 residues. Germline values: CDR1 SEHNR, CDR2 FQNEAQ (reference sequence). The CDR3 DNA reads TGTGCCAGCAGGGGGCGAGGGGCCAACGTCCTGACTTTC. Amino acid sequence: CASRGRGANVLTF.

This clonotype has at least ten counts. The DNA for the CDR3 is TGCGCCAGCAGCCAGACAGGACTTGGGGTCAACACTGAAGCTTTCTTT. Protein sequence: CASSQTGLGVNTEAFF. The V call is TRBV4-1, the J call TRBJ1-1, with D tentatively TRBD1 (6 bases). Germline CDR1 is MGHRA and CDR2 is YSYEKL. Deletions cut 3 bases from V and 2 bases from J, with 16 bases between. The CDR3 loop spans 16 amino acids.

As to this clonotype: A much larger clone differs from this one at a single base, so this may be a read error. The chain recombines TRBV7-2 with TRBJ1-1; possibly TRBD1 for D (6 bases). The CDR3 is made up of 15 amino acids. Germline lookup yields CDR1 SGHTA and CDR2 FQGNSA. CDR3: CAGSFRGGPNTEAFF. CDR3 DNA sequence: TGTGCCGGCAGCTTCCGTGGGGGCCCGAACACTGAAGCTTTCTTT. The whole variable domain, remainder taken from reference TRBV7-2 and TRBJ1-1, is GAGVSQSPSNKVTEKGKDVELRCDPISGHTALYWYRQSLGQGLEFLIYFQGNSAPDKSGLPSDRFSAERTGGSVSTLTIQRTQQEDSAVYLCAGSFRGGPNTEAFFGQGTRLTVV.

This clonotype was picked up many times. V usage is TRBV20-1 and J usage is TRBJ2-5; D unresolved. The CDR3 runs 12 residues. From germline, CDR1 is DFQATT and CDR2 SNEGSKA (reference sequence). The V gene lost 2 bases and the J gene lost 5 bases, with 9 bases spanning the gap. Here the CDR3 reads CSARSAMETQYF. CDR3 coding DNA: TGCAGTGCTAGATCGGCAATGGAGACCCAGTACTTC.

Turning to this clonotype: A much larger clone differs from this one at a single base, so this may be a read error. This rearrangement joins TRBV7-8 to TRBJ2-7; D gene uncertain. CDR1 and CDR2 from the germline V gene are SGHVS and FQNEAQ. The CDR3 has 13 amino acids. The V end was cut by 2 bases, the J end by 5 bases, with 10 bases between. This CDR3 reads CASSLYSFNEQYF. The CDR3 coding sequence is TGTGCCAGCAGCTTATACTCCTTCAACGAGCAGTACTTC.

This clonotype was detected many times. The chain links TRBV5-1 to TRBJ1-1; 9 bases map to TRBD1. CDR1 is SGHRS, CDR2 YFSETQ, per germline. This CDR3 has 17 residues. The ends lost 2 bases at V and 3 bases at J; junction bases unmatched: 11. The CDR3 bases are TGCGCCAGCAGCTTACGGACAGGGGAGGATACGGACACTGAAGCTTTCTTT. This codes for CASSLRTGEDTDTEAFF.

CDR3 sequence: CASTASHEQFF. CDR3 nucleotide sequence: TGCGCCAGCACCGCCTCCCACGAGCAGTTCTTC. The rearrangement links TRBV10-2 to TRBJ2-7, with D uncertain. The end of the DNA fits TRBJ2-1 better, so the J call may be wrong. Germline V CDR1 and CDR2: WSHSY, SAAADI. This CDR3 contains 11 residues.

This clonotype appeared many times. The J gene is TRBJ2-2, the V gene TRBV19; D not certain. The germline gives CDR1 LNHDA, CDR2 SQIVND (reference sequence). The CDR3 is 13 amino acids. Trimming removed 7 bases from V and 1 base from J, with 7 bases in between. The DNA of the CDR3 is TGTGCCAGTATAGCATGGAACACCGGGGAGCTGTTTTTT. It yields the protein CASIAWNTGELFF.

This clonotype came up many times. V is TRBV12-3 or TRBV12-4 and J is TRBJ1-1; D is perhaps TRBD1 (5 bases). The CDR3 runs to 15 residues. V was cut by 7 bases and J by 4 bases, with 19 bases left in between. CDR3 region: CASTLEGPTGTEAFF. CDR3 DNA sequence: TGTGCCAGCACCCTTGAGGGACCAACGGGCACTGAAGCTTTCTTT.

This clonotype has just a few counts. For the CDR3, the DNA is TGTGCCAGCAGCTCGGGACAGGCCGGACGGGAGACCCAGTACTTC. The encoded protein is CASSSGQAGRETQYF. The chain recombines TRBV13 with TRBJ2-5; TRBD1 aligns across 8 bases. Germline lookup yields CDR1 PRHDT and CDR2 FYEKMQ (reference sequence). The CDR3 consists of 15 residues. The trim removed 4 bases at V and 5 bases at J, leaving 9 bases unmatched.

The sample holds a few counts of this clonotype. This chain uses TRBV4-3 with TRBJ2-6; TRBD1 matches 11 bases. The CDR3 sequence is 17 residues long. With 2 bases clipped from V and 3 bases from J, the junction kept 3 bases outside the gene matches. Germline V gene sequence: CDR1 LGHNA, CDR2 YSLEER. This CDR3 is CASSQLDRGLGANVLTF. CDR3 bases: TGCGCCAGCAGCCAATTGGACAGGGGGCTTGGGGCCAACGTCCTGACTTTC.

This clonotype was found a few times. This chain connects TRBV6-1 to TRBJ1-2; 9 bases match TRBD1. J gave up 8 bases and V 3 bases, and 13 bases lay outside the gene matches. The CDR3 runs to 16 residues. Germline values: CDR1 MNHNS, CDR2 SASEGT. The CDR3 reads CASSEPGQGFRRGYTF. The CDR3 nucleotides are TGTGCCAGCAGTGAGCCGGGACAGGGTTTTCGTCGAGGCTACACCTTC.

This clonotype was detected a few times. The genes are TRBV25-1 and TRBJ2-3; 7 bases match TRBD1. The trim removed 6 bases at V and 6 bases at J, leaving 9 bases unmatched. The CDR3 runs to 14 residues. Per germline, CDR1 MGHDK and CDR2 SYGVNS. The DNA for the CDR3 is TGTGCCAGCAGCTTAGCGACAGGGCACGATACGCAGTATTTT. As protein: CASSLATGHDTQYF.

This clonotype was seen at least ten times. The genes are TRBV5-8 and TRBJ1-1; TRBD1 matches at 8 bases. The germline V gene encodes CDR1 SGHTS and CDR2 YDEGEE. With V trimmed by 1 base and J by 7 bases, 3 bases remained unmatched. The CDR3 extends over 13 amino acids. The CDR3 DNA reads as TGTGCCAGCAGCTTGAGACAGGGGAATGAAGCTTTCTTT. As protein: CASSLRQGNEAFF. The variable domain in full, with the rest retrieved from reference TRBV5-8 and TRBJ1-1, is EAGVTQSPTHLIKTRGQQATLRCSPISGHTSVYWYQQALGLGLQFLLWYDEGEERNRGNFPPRFSGRQFPNYSSELNVNALELEDSALYLCASSLRQGNEAFFGQGTRLTVV.

This clonotype was recorded at least ten times. This chain connects TRBV2 to TRBJ1-1; tentative D call: TRBD1 (5 bases). Per the germline V gene, CDR1 is SNHLY and CDR2 is FYNNEI. This CDR3 has 13 residues. Trimming removed 3 bases at V and 3 bases at J, with 8 bases between. The CDR3 loop reads CASSDRQYTEAFF. The CDR3, as DNA: TGTGCCAGCAGTGACCGACAGTACACTGAAGCTTTCTTT.

V is TRBV11-2 and J is TRBJ1-1, with a possible D match to TRBD1 (5 bases). The CDR3 covers 16 residues. Between the trimmed V and J ends, which lost 1 base and 1 base, there was a span of 13 bases. The germline V gene encodes CDR1 SGHAT and CDR2 FQNNGV. This CDR3 reads CASSLGTRGSNTEAFF. The CDR3 region has the DNA TGTGCCAGCAGCTTAGGGACACGGGGTTCGAACACTGAAGCTTTCTTT.

As to this clonotype: One base away lies a much larger clone, so this may be a sequencing read error. This rearrangement joins TRBV19 to TRBJ1-1; D may be TRBD1 (6 bases). The CDR3 sequence is 12 residues long. Per germline, CDR1 LNHDA and CDR2 SQIVND (reference sequence). V lost 10 bases to trimming and J lost 10 bases, with 19 bases between them. This CDR3 is CATTLGGAGAFF. CDR3 bases: TGTGCCACCACTCTGGGGGGGGCTGGAGCTTTCTTT.

J is TRBJ1-1 and V is TRBV29-1, with 7 nucleotides matching TRBD1. The CDR3 totals 15 residues. The junction had 15 bases not matched to a gene; V was cut back by 6 bases and J by 5 bases. Germline V CDR1 and CDR2: SQVTM, ANQGSEA. CDR3 amino acids: CSVQRDSLFRTEAFF. In nucleotides, the CDR3 is TGCAGCGTACAAAGGGACAGCTTATTTCGGACTGAAGCTTTCTTT. The full variable domain, with the rest looked up from reference TRBV29-1 and TRBJ1-1, is SAVISQKPSRDICQRGTSLTIQCQVDSQVTMMFWYRQQPGQSLTLIATANQGSEATYESGFVIDKFPISRPNLTFSTLTVSNMSPEDSSIYLCSVQRDSLFRTEAFFGQGTRLTVV.